This T cell receptor beta chain originates from a study of blood T cell repertoires in COVID-19. Turning to the study itself: Specimens from acute and convalescent COVID-19 originated in the United States, Italy and Spain. From T cells, B-cell-depleted T cells, or PBMCs came the material, which was cDNA or gDNA.

Germline lookup yields CDR1 LGHNA and CDR2 YSLEER. CDR3 length equals 15 residues. Trimming took 1 base from V and 1 from J, leaving 9 bases between them. In the authors' workflow: Amplification from reference gene primers served as the basis for estimated nucleated cell counts. The method was immunoSEQ multiplex PCR; TCRdb's version includes in-frame clones alone and lacks a portion of them. That table furnishes V, J and clone size, whereas the DNA furnished D and trimming. The sample yields tens of thousands of clones, roughly 80% seen once. This chain links TRBV4-3 with TRBJ2-3; D unclear. Sequenced material: peripheral blood. This receptor was taken from a man in his fifties with acute or convalescent COVID-19. This CDR3 reads CASSQGALRTDTQYF. The CDR3 DNA reads TGCGCCAGCAGCCAAGGAGCGCTGCGCACAGATACGCAGTATTTT.